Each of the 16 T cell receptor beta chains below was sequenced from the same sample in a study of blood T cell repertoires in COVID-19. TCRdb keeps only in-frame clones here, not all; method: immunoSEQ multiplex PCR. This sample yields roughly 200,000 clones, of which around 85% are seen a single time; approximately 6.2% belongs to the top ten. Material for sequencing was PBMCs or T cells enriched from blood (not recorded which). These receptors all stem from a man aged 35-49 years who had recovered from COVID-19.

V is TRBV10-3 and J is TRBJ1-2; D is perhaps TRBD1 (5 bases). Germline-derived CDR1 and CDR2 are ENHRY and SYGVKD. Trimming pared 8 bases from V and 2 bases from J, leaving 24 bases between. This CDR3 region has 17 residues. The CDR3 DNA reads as TGTGCCATCCTCCCGAGGCCGGCGGGGGAACCAAACTATGGCTACACCTTC. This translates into CAILPRPAGEPNYGYTF.

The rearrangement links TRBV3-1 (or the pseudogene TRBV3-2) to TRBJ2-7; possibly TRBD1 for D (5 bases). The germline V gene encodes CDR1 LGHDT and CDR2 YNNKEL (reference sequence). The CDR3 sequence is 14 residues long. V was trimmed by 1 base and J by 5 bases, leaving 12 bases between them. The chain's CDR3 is CASSQAAGLDEQYF. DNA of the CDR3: TGTGCCAGCAGCCAAGCGGCAGGGCTCGACGAGCAGTACTTC.

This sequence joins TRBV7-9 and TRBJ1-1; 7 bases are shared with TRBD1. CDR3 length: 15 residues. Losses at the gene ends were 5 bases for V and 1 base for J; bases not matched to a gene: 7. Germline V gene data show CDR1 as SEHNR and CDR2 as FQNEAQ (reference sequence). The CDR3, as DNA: TGTGCCAGCAGCACCCGGGACAGTAAGAACACTGAAGCTTTCTTT. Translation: CASSTRDSKNTEAFF. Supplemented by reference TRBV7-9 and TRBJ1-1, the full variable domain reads DTGVSQNPRHKITKRGQNVTFRCDPISEHNRLYWYRQTLGQGPEFLTYFQNEAQLEKSRLLSDRFSAERPKGSFSTLEIQRTEQGDSAMYLCASSTRDSKNTEAFFGQGTRLTVV.

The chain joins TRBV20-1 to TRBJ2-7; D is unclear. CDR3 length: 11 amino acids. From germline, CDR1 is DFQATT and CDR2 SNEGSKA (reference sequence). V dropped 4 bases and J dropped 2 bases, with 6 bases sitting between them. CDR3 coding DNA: TGCAGTGCTAAGCAAGCCTACGAGCAGTACTTC. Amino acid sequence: CSAKQAYEQYF.

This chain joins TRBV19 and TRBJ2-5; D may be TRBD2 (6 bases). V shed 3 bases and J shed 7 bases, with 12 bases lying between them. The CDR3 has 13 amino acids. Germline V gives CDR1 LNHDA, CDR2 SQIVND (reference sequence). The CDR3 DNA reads TGTGCCAGTAGTATTGAATGGGGAGGGACCCAGTACTTC. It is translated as CASSIEWGGTQYF.

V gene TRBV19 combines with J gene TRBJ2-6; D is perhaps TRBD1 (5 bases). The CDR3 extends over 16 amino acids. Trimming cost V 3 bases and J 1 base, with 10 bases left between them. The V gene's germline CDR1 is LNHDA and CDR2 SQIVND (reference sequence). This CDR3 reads CASSIFRDSGANVLTF. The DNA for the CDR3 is TGTGCCAGTAGTATTTTCAGGGATTCTGGGGCCAACGTCCTGACTTTC.

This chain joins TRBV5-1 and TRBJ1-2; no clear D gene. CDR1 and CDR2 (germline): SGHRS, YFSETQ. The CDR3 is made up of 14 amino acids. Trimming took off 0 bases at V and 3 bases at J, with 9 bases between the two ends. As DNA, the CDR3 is TGCGCCAGCAGCTTGGGCAAGGGAGACTATGGCTACACCTTC. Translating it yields CASSLGKGDYGYTF.

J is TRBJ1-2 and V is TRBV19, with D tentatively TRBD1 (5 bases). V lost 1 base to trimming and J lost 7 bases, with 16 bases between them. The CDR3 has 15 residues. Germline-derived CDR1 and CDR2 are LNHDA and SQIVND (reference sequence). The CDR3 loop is CASSIGAGRSSGYTF. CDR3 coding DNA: TGTGCCAGTAGTATAGGTGCAGGGAGGTCGTCTGGCTACACCTTC.

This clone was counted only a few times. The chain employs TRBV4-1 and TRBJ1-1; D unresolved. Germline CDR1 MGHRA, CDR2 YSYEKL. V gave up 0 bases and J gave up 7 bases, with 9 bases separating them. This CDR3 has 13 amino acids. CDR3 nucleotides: TGCGCCAGCAGCCAAGAGGGCGCCCTTGAAGCTTTCTTT. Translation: CASSQEGALEAFF.

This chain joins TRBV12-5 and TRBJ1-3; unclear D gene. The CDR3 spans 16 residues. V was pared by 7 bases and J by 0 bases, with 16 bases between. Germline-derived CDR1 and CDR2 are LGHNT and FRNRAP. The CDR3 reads CASVQTGGVSGNTIYF. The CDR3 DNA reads TGTGCTAGTGTTCAGACCGGTGGAGTCTCTGGAAACACCATATATTTT.

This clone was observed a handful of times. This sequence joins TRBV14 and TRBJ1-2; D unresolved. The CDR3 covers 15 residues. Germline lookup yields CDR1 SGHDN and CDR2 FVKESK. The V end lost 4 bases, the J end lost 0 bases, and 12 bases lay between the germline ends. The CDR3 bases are TGTGCCAGCAGCCGATCCAGTCAGGCTAACTATGGCTACACCTTC. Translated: CASSRSSQANYGYTF.

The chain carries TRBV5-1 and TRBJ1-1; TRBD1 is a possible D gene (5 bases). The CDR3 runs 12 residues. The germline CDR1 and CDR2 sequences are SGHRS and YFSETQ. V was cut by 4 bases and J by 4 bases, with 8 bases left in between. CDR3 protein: CASSGGGTEAFF. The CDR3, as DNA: TGCGCCAGCAGCGGGGGAGGCACTGAAGCTTTCTTT.

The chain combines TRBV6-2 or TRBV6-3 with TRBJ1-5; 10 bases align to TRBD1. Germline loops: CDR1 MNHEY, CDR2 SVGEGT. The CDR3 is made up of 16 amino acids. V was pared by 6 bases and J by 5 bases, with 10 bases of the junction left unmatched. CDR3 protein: CASSNPTGQGHQPQHF. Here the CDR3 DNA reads TGTGCCAGCAGCAACCCCACGGGACAGGGGCATCAGCCCCAGCATTTT.

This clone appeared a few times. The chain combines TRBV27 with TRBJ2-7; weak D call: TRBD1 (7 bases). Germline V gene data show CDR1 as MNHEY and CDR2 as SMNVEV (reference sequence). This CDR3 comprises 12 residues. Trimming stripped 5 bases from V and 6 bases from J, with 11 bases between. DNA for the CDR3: TGTGCCAGCAGTGCCCAGGGGGGCGAGCAGTACTTC. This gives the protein CASSAQGGEQYF.

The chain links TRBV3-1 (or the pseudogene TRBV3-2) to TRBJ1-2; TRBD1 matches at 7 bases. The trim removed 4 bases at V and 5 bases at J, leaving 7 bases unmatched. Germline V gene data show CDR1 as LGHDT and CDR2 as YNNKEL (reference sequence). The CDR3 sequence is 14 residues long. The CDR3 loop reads CASSPRDRLYGYTF. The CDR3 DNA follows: TGTGCCAGCAGCCCCCGGGACAGATTATATGGCTACACCTTC.

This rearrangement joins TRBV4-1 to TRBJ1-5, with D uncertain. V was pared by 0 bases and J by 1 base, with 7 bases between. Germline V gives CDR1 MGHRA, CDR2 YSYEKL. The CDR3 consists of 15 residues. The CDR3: CASSQEELSNQPQHF. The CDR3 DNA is TGCGCCAGCAGCCAAGAGGAACTAAGCAATCAGCCCCAGCATTTT.